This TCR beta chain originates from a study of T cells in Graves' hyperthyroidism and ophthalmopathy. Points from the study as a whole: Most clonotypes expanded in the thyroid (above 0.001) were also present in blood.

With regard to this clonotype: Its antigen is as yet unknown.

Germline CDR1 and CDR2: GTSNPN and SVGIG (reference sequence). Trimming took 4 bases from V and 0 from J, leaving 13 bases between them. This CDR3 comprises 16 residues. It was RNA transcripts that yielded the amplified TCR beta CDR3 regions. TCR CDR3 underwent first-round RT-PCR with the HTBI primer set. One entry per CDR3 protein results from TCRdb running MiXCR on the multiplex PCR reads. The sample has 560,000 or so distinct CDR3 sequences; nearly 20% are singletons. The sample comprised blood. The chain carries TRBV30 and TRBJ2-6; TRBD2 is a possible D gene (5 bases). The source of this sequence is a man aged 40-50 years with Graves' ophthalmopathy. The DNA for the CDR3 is TGTGCCTGGACCCCTACGGGGTTCTCTGGGGCCAACGTCCTGACTTTC. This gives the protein CAWTPTGFSGANVLTF. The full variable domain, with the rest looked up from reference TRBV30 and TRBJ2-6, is SQTIHQWPATLVQPVGSPLSLECTVEGTSNPNLYWYRQAAGRGLQLLFYSVGIGQISSEVPQNLSASRPQDRQFILSSKKLLLSDSGFYLCAWTPTGFSGANVLTFGAGSRLTVL.